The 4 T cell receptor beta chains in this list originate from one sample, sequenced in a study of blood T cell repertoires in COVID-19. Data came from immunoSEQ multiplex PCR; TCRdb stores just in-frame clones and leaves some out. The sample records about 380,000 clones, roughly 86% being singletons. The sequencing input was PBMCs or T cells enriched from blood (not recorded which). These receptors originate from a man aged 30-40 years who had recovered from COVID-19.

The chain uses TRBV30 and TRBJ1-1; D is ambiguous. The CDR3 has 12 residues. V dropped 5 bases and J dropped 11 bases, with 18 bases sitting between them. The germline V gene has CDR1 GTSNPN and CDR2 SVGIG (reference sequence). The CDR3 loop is CAWEGLSKKAFF. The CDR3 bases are TGTGCCTGGGAAGGACTGAGTAAGAAGGCTTTCTTT.

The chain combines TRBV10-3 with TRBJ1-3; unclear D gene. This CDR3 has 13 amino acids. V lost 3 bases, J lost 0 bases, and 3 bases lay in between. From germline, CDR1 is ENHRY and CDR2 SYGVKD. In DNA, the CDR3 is TGTGCCATCAGTGACAGCTCTGGAAACACCATATATTTT. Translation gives CAISDSSGNTIYF.

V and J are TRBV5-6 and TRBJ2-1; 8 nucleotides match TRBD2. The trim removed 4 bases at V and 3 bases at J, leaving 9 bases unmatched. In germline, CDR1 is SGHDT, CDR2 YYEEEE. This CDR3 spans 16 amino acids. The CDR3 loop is CASSRDGGAIYNEQFF. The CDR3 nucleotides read TGTGCCAGCAGCCGCGACGGGGGGGCCATCTACAATGAGCAGTTCTTC.

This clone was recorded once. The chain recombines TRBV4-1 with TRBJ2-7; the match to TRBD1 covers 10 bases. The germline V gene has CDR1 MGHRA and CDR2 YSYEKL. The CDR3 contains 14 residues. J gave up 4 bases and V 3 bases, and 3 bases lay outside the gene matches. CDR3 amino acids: CASSQGQGMYEQYF. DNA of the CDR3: TGCGCCAGCAGCCAGGGACAGGGGATGTACGAGCAGTACTTC.